This record covers a single T cell receptor (beta chain). This record belongs to a study of blood T cell repertoires in COVID-19. Method: immunoSEQ multiplex PCR; TCRdb's copy keeps in-frame clones and lacks some. The sample consists of 150,000 to 200,000 clones, around 82% of them appearing once. V was pared by 1 base and J by 4 bases, with 14 bases between. The CDR3 consists of 16 residues. The germline V gene encodes CDR1 SGHTA and CDR2 FQGNSA. Cohort 3 donors were reported recovered after two negative PCRs, clearance, or symptom resolution. The chain combines TRBV7-2 with TRBJ2-1; D is undetermined. Sequences were obtained from PBMCs or T cells enriched from blood (not recorded which). The clonotype comes from a man in his forties who had recovered from COVID-19. CDR3 protein: CASSLGSAQKYNEQFF. The CDR3 coding sequence is TGTGCCAGCAGCTTAGGGTCTGCACAGAAGTACAATGAGCAGTTCTTC.